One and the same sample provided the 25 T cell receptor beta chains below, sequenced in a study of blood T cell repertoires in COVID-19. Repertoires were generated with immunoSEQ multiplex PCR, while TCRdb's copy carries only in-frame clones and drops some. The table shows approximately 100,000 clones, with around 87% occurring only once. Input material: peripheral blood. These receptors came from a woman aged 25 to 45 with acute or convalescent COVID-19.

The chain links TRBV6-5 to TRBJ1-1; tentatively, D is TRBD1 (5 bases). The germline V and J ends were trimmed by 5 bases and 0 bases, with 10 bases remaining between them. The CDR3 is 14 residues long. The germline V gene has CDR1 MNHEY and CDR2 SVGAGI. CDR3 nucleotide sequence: TGTGCCAGCAGTCCAACAGGTGTGAACACTGAAGCTTTCTTT. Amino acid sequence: CASSPTGVNTEAFF.

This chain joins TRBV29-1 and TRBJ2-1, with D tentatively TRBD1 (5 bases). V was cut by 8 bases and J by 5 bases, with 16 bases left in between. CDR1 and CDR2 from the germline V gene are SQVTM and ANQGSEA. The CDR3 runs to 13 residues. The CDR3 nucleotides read TGCAGCACCGAAGGGGCAGAGGACAATGAGCAGTTCTTC. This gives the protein CSTEGAEDNEQFF.

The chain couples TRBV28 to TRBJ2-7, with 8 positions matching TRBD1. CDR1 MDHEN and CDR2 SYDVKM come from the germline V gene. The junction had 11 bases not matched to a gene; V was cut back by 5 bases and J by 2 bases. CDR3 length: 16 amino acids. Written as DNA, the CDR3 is TGTGCCAGCAGTGGATTGGGACAGGCTGACGCCTACGAGCAGTACTTC. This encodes CASSGLGQADAYEQYF.

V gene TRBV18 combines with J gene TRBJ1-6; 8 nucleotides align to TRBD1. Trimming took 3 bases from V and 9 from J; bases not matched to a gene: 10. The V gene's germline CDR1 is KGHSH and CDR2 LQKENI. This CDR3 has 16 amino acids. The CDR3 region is CASSPMGTGGGSPLHF. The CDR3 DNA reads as TGTGCCAGCTCACCGATGGGGACAGGAGGAGGTTCACCCCTCCACTTT.

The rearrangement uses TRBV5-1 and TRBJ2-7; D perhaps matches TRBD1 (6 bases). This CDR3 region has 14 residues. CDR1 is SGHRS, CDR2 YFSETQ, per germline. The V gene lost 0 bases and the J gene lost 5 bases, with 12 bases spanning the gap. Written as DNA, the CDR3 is TGCGCCAGCAGCTTGGCCTACAGGGTCGACGAGCAGTACTTC. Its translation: CASSLAYRVDEQYF. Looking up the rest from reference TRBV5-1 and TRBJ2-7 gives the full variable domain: KAGVTQTPRYLIKTRGQQVTLSCSPISGHRSVSWYQQTPGQGLQFLFEYFSETQRNKGNFPGRFSGRQFSNSRSEMNVSTLELGDSALYLCASSLAYRVDEQYFGPGTRLTVT.

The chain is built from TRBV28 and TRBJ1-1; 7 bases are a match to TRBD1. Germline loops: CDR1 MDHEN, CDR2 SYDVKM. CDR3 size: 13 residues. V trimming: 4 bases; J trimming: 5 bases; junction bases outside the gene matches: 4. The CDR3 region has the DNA TGTGCCAGCAGTTACAGGGGTGGGACTGAAGCTTTCTTT. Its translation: CASSYRGGTEAFF.

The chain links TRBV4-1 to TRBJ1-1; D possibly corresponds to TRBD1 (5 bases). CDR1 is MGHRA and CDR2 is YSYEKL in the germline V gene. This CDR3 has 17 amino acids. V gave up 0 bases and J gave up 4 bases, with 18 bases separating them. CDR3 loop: CASSQDPGRGVSTEAFF. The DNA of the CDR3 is TGCGCCAGCAGCCAAGATCCAGGTCGGGGGGTTAGCACTGAAGCTTTCTTT.

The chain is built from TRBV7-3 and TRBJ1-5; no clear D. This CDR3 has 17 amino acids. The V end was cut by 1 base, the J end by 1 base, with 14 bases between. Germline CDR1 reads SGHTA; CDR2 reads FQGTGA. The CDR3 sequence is CASSLRSFGGSNQPQHF. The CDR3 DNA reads TGTGCCAGCAGCTTAAGGTCCTTTGGAGGGAGCAATCAGCCCCAGCATTTT.

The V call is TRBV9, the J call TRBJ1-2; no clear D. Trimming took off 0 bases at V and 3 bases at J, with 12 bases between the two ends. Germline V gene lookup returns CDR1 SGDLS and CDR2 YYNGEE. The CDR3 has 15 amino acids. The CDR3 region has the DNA TGTGCCAGCAGCGTAGGGGAGGCCCAGGACTATGGCTACACCTTC. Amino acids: CASSVGEAQDYGYTF.

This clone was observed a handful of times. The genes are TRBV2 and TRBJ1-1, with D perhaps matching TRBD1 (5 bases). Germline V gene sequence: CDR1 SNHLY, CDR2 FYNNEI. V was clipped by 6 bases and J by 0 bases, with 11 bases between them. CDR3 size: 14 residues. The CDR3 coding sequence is TGTGCCAGCAGGGCAGGGAATATGAACACTGAAGCTTTCTTT. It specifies CASRAGNMNTEAFF.

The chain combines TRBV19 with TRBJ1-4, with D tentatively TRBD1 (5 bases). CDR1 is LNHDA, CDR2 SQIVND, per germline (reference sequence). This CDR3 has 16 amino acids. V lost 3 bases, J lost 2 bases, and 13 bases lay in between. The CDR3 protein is CASSIGGRVTNEKLFF. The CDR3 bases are TGTGCCAGTAGTATCGGCGGCAGGGTTACTAATGAAAAACTGTTTTTT.

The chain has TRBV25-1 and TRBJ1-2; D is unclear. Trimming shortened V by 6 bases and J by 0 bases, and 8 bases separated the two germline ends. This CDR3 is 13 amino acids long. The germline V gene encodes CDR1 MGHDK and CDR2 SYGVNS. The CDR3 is CASSGAANYGYTF. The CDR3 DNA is TGTGCCAGCAGCGGTGCGGCTAACTATGGCTACACCTTC.

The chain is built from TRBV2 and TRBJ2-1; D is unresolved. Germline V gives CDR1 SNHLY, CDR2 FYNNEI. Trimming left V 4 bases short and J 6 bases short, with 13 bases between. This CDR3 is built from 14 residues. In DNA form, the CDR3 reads TGTGCCAGCAGTGGTCCTGGTGGCTTCAATGAGCAGTTCTTC. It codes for CASSGPGGFNEQFF.

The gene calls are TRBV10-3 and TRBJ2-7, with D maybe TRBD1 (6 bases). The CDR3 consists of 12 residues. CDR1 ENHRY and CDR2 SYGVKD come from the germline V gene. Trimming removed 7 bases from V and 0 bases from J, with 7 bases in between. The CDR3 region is CAIKDSSYEQYF. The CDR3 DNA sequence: TGTGCCATCAAGGACAGCTCCTACGAGCAGTACTTC.

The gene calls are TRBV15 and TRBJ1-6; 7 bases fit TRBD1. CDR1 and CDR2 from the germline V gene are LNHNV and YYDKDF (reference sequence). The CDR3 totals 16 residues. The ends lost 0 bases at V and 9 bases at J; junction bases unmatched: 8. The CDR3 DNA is TGTGCCACCAGCAGAGATCCTGGGACAGAAGGTTCACCCCTCCACTTT. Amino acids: CATSRDPGTEGSPLHF.

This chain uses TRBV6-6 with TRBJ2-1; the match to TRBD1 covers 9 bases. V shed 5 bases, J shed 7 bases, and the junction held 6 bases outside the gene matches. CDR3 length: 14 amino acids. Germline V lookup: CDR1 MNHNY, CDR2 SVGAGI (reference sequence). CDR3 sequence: CASSPGQGRNEQFF. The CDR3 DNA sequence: TGTGCCAGCAGTCCGGGACAGGGAAGGAATGAGCAGTTCTTC.

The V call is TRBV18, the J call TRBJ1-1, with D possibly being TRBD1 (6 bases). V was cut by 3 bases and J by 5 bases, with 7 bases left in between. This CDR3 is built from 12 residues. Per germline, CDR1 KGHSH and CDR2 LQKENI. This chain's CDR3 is CASSPQGTEAFF. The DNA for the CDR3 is TGTGCCAGCTCACCGCAGGGGACTGAAGCTTTCTTT.

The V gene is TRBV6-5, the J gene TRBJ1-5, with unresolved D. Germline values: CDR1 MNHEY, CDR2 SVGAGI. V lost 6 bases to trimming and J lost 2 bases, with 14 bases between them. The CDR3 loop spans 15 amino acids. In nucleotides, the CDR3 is TGTGCCAGCAGCAGCCAAGAGGGTGGCAATCAGCCCCAGCATTTT. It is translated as CASSSQEGGNQPQHF.

CDR3 loop: CASGYSSPDRGLLVAFF. The CDR3, as DNA: TGTGCTAGTGGGTATTCGAGTCCGGACAGGGGGCTTCTTGTAGCTTTCTTT. The chain uses TRBV12-5 and TRBJ1-1; 11 nucleotides match TRBD1. CDR3 length: 17 residues. J lost 10 bases, V lost 6 bases, and 19 bases had no gene match. CDR1 is LGHNT and CDR2 is FRNRAP in the germline V gene.

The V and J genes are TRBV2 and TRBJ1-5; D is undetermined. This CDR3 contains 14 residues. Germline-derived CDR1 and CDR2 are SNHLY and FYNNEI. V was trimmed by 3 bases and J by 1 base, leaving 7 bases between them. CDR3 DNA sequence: TGTGCCAGCAGTGATCCGGGGAGCAATCAGCCCCAGCATTTT. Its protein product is CASSDPGSNQPQHF.

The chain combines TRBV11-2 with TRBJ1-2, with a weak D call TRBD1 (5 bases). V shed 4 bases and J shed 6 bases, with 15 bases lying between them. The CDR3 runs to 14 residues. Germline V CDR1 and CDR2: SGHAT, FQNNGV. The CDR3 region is CASSSGGRVDGYTF. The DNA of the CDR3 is TGTGCCAGCAGCTCCGGTGGCAGGGTTGATGGCTACACCTTC.

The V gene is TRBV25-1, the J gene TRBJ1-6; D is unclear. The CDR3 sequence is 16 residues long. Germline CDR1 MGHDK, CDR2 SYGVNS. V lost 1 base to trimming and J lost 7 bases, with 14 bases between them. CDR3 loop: CASSESVAGWNSPLHF. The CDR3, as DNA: TGTGCCAGCAGTGAATCGGTGGCGGGGTGGAATTCACCCCTCCACTTT.

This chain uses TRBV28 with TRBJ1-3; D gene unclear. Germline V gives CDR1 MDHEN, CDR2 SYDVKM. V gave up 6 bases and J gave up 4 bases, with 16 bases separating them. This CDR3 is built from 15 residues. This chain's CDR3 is CASSPLRGSGNTIYF. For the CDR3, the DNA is TGTGCCAGCAGCCCACTCCGAGGGTCCGGAAACACCATATATTTT.

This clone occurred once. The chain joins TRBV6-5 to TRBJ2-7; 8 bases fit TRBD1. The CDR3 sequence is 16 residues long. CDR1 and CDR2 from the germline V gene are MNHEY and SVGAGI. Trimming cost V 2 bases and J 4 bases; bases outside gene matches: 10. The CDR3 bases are TGTGCCAGCAGTTACGACTCTGGGACAGGCAAATACGAGCAGTACTTC. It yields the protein CASSYDSGTGKYEQYF.

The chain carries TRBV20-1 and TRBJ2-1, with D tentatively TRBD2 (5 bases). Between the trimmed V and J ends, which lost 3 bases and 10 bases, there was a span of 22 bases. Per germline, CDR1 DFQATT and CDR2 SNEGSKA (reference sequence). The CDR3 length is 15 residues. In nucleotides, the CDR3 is TGCAGTGCTAGTCGGCCCAGTGGAAGGAGAGGGGAGCAGTTCTTC. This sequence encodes CSASRPSGRRGEQFF.